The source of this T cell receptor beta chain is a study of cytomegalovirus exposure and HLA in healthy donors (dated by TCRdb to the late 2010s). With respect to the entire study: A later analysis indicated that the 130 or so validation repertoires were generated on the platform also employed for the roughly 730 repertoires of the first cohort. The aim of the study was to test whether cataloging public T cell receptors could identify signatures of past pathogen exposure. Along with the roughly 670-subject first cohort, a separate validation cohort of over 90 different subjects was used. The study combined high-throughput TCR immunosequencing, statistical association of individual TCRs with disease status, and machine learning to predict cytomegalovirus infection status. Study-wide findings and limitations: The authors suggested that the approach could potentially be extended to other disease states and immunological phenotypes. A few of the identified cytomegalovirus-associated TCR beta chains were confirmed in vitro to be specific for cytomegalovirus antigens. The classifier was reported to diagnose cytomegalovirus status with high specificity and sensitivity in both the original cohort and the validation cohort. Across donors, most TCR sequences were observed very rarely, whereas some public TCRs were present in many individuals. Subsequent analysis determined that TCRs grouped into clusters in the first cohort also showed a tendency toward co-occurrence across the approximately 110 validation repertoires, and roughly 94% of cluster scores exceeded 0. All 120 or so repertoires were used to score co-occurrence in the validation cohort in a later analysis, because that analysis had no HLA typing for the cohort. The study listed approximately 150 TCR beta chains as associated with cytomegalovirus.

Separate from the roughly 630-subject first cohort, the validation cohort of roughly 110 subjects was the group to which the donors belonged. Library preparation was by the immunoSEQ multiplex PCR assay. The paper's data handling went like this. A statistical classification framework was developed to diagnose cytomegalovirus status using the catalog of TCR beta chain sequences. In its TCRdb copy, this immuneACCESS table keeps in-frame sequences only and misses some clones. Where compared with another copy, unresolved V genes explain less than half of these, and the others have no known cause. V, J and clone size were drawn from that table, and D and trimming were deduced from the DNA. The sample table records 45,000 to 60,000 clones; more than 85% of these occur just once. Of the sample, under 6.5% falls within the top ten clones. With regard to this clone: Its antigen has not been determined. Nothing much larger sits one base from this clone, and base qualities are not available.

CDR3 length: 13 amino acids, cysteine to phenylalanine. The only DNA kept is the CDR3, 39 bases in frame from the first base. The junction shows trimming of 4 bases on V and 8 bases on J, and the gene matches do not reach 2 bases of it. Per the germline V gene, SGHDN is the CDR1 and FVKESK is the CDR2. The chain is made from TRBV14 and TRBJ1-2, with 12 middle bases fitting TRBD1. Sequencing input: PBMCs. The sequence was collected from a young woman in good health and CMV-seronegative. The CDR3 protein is CASSRDRGLGYTF. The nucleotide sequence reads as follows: TGTGCCAGCAGCCGGGACAGGGGGCTGGGCTACACCTTC.